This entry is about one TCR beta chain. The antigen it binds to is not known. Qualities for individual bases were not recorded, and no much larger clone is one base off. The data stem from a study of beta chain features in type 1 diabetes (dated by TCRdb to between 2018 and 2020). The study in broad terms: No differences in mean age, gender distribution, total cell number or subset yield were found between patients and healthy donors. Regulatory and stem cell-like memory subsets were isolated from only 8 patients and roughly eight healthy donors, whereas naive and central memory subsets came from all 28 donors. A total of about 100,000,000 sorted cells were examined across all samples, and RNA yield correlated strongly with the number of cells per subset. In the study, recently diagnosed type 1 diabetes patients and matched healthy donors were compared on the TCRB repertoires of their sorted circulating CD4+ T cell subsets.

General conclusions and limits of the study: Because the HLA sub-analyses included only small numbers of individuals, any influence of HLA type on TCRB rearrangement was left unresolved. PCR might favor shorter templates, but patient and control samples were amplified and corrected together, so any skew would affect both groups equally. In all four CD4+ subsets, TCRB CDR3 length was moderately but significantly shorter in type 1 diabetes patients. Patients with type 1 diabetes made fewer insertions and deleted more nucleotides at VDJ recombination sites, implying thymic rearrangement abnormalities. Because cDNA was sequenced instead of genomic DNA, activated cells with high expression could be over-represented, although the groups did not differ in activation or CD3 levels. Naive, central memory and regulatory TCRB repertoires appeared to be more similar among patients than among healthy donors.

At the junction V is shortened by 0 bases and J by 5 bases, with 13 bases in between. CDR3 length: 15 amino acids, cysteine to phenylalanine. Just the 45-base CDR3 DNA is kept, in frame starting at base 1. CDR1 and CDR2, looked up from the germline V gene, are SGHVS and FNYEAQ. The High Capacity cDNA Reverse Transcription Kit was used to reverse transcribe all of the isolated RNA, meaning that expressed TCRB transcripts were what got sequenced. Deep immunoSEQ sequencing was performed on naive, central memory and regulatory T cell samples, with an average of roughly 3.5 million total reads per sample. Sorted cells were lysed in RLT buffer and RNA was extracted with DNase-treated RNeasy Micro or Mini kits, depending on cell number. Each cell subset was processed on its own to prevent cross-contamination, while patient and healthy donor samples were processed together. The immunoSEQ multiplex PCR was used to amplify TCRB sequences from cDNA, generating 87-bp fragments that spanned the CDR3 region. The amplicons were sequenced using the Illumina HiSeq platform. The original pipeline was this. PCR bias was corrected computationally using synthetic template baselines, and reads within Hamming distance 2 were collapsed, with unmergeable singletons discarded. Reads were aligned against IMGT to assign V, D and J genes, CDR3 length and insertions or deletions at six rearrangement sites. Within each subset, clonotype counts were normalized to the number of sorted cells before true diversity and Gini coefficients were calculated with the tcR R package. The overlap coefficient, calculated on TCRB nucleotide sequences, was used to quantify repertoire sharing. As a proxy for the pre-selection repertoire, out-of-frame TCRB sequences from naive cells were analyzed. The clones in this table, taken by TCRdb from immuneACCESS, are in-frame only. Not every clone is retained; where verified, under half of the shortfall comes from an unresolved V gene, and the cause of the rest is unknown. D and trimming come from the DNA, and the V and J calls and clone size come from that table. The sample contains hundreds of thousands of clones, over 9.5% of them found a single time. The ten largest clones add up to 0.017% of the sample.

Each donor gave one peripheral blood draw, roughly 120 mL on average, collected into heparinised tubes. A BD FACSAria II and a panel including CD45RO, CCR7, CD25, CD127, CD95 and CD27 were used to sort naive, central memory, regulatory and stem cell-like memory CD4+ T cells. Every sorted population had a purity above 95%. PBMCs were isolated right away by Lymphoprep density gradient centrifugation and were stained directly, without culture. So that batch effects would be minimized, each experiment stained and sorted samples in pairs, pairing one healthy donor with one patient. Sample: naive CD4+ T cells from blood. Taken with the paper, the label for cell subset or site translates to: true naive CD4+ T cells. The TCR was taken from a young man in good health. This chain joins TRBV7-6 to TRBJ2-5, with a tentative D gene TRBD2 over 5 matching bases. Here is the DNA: TGTGCCAGCAGCTTAGCGCGGGTACGTGGGGAGACCCAGTACTTC. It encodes CASSLARVRGETQYF.